This T cell receptor beta chain was profiled in a study of blood T cell repertoires in COVID-19. Study background: Samples came from the United States, Italy and Spain, spanning acute and convalescent COVID-19.

TCRdb's table, derived via immunoSEQ multiplex PCR, lists solely in-frame clones and lacks some. The repertoire consists of more than 15,000 clones, with around 90% occurring once and the leading ten covering almost 8.5%. The V gene lost 6 bases and the J gene lost 16 bases, with 19 bases spanning the gap. The length of the CDR3 is 12 residues. The clonotype originates from a human donor in a cohort sampled during active COVID-19. The donor label of this sample is uncertain. The chain recombines TRBV12-3 or TRBV12-4 with TRBJ2-1; a possible D gene is TRBD1 (6 bases). The sample comprised peripheral blood. DNA for the CDR3: TGTGCCAGCAGCTTGAACCGGGACACACTTTTCTTC. This codes for CASSLNRDTLFF.